This TCR beta chain is drawn from a study of cytomegalovirus exposure and HLA in healthy donors (dated by TCRdb to about 2017). Broadly, across the study: An earlier analysis of several hundred of the donors reported approximately 300 Gb of sequence data and roughly 100 million unique TCR beta sequences from 190 million or so T cells. An early release that covered about 600 HLA-typed donors contained approximately 300 gigabases of sequencing data and 70 million to 100 million unique TCR sequences. Among the 398 genotyped donors, around 81% belonged to the genetic ancestry cluster associated with self-reported Caucasian donors. The study aimed to test whether signatures of past pathogen exposure could be identified by cataloging public T cell receptors. The study used immunosequencing to profile the T cell repertoires of approximately 630 subjects and linked those repertoires to cytomegalovirus serostatus. A separate validation cohort of roughly 130 different subjects was used in addition to the 666-subject first cohort. To predict cytomegalovirus infection status, the study combined high-throughput TCR immunosequencing, statistical association of individual TCRs with disease status, and machine learning. In a later analysis, previously published TCR beta repertoires from roughly 710 donors were re-analyzed and high-resolution HLA genotyping was added so that TCR occurrence patterns could be studied. Rather than drawing on any new phenotypic data, the later analysis identified candidate immune exposures from TCR beta sequences and the way those sequences occurred across donors. In an earlier analysis of roughly 540 of the donors, high-throughput TCR beta sequencing was used to judge whether each TCR beta V gene segment behaved as functional or pseudogenic. Donor age, sex, ethnicity and CMV serostatus were compiled together with the repertoire data. A later genetic analysis took genome-wide SNP genotypes for about 55% of the 666 donors and used that subset as a discovery cohort. Every repertoire in the discovery cohort had been generated on one and the same sequencing platform. HLA typing included class I and class II loci at four-digit resolution. The number of typed donors differed by locus: about 620-640 for A, B, C, DRB1 and DQB1; approximately 520 for DQA1; approximately 600 for DPA1; and around 490 for DPB1. Because of strong linkage in the cohort, roughly 5 DR-DQ haplotypes were treated as single units for association and clustering. Across approximately 400 genotyped donors of the cohort, an average of roughly 250,000 unique TCR beta nucleotide sequences per donor were sequenced, and around 19% of those sequences were non-productive.

The cohort consisted of hundreds of healthy bone marrow donors. At the time of sampling, all cohort members were nominally healthy, though unrecorded immune exposures were likely present. The donor tested CMV seropositive and was one of the 289 seropositive cohort members. Each donor provided a peripheral blood sample, and peripheral blood mononuclear cells were used for TCR beta sequencing. Genomic DNA was extracted from the blood cell samples with the Qiagen DNeasy Blood Extraction Kit. Trimming accounts for 4 bases at V and 0 bases at J, while the number of junction bases matched to no gene is 3. Reading from cysteine to phenylalanine, the CDR3 counts 15 amino acids. The sequence is cut down to CDR3 DNA, 45 bases in frame from base 1. CDR1 is given as ENHRY and CDR2 as SYGVKD, both from the germline V gene. Summary of the overall study and its limitations: Several of the top co-occurrence clusters appeared to be linked to parvovirus B19, influenza, CMV and Epstein-Barr virus, according to a later analysis. A later analysis found that HLA-associated TCR beta chains were more clonally expanded and had lower generation probabilities than equally common non-associated chains. Because HLA typing was missing for some donors at each locus, association tests included only the typed subset. V-gene and J-gene trimming of TCR beta chains was associated with a missense DCLRE1C variant in a later genetic analysis, and the association was replicated in an independent cohort. A few of the identified cytomegalovirus-associated TCR beta chains were confirmed in vitro to be specific for cytomegalovirus antigens. Some IMGT-functional V segments, including TRBV6-2 and TRBV6-3, could not be distinguished by the 87-base-pair reads and were therefore excluded. Immune exposure information for the cohort was limited to CMV serostatus. A further reported finding was that TCR beta sequences accurately predicted the HLA-A and HLA-B alleles for most subjects in the first cohort. At a false discovery rate of 0.05, a later analysis linked 16,951 TCR beta sequences to specific HLA alleles. When HLA alleles, especially DR and DQ, strongly co-occurred, attributing TCR associations to individual alleles was difficult. The cohort was sequenced for TCR beta chains only, and without alpha or paired-chain data the features that could be detected were limited. Sequencing depth was assumed to be roughly uniform across donors in the presence/absence analyses, though that assumption may not hold. In the study, roughly 160 TCR beta chains were listed as associated with cytomegalovirus. According to a later genetic analysis, donors in an Asian-associated ancestry cluster had fewer N-insertions in productive TCRs than the approximately 630-donor mean. In an earlier analysis of about 600 of the donors, most TCR beta V segments appeared in productive rearrangements about 87% or about 30% of the time, broadly matching IMGT annotations. The authors suggested that the approach could potentially be extended to other disease states and immunological phenotypes. According to a later analysis, most CMV-associated TCR beta chains appeared to be HLA-restricted, and the HLA associations seemed to be driven largely by CMV exposure. Across donors, most TCR sequences were observed very rarely, whereas some public TCRs were present in many individuals. A cluster of highly shared sequence variants was judged likely to be a technical artifact of the sequencing pipeline. Because counts were too low, roughly 17 rarely observed V segments, including chromosome 9 orphons, were left out of the earlier analysis of about 500 of the donors. The classifier was reported to diagnose cytomegalovirus status with high specificity and sensitivity in both the original and validation cohorts. In a later analysis, TCR association rates were found to vary across HLA loci, with the most associated TCRs seen for DRB1 alleles and the fewest for HLA-C alleles. Correlated functional status among segregating V segments might reflect linkage disequilibrium, but an unknown experimental factor could not be ruled out.

Library preparation employed the immunoSEQ multiplex PCR assay. The multiplex PCR relied on a mix of 60 forward primers for TCR Vbeta segments and 13 reverse primers for TCR Jbeta segments. The CDR3 region of rearranged TCR beta genes was amplified from genomic DNA by a multiplex PCR assay. Amplified TCR beta libraries were sequenced as 87-base-pair reads on the Illumina HiSeq System. Per the authors' processing: A later analysis tallied roughly 78 million unique TCR beta chains across the 666 repertoires, and approximately 9.9 million of those chains were shared by two or more donors. To remove PCR and sequencing errors, raw reads were error-corrected and collapsed into unique sequences using a nearest-neighbor algorithm that merged closely related sequences. To assign V, D and J gene segments, CDR3 sequences were aligned to IMGT reference sequences. For a sequence to be retained, at least a six-nucleotide match to both a V gene segment and a J gene segment was required. Rearrangements were called productive when the CDR3 lacked stop codons and stayed in frame with V and J; all others were non-productive. Following IMGT convention, CDR3 was defined as the stretch from the second conserved V-encoded cysteine to the conserved J-encoded phenylalanine. The earlier analysis of a few hundred of the donors excluded sequences that lacked an unambiguous match to a single V gene segment. An earlier analysis of 500 to 600 of the donors classified V segments as functional when productive rearrangements were above 56.7% and as segregating when the standard deviation between donors was above 5%. A statistical classification framework was built to diagnose cytomegalovirus status from the catalog of TCR beta chain sequences. V and J gene assignment, in a later analysis, came from comparing TCR nucleotide sequences with IMGT/GENE-DB human TR gene sequences. Using the TCRdist pipeline, a later analysis assigned CDR3 sequences along with most-parsimonious VDJ recombination scenarios. In a later analysis, every TCR beta chain was defined by the combination of its CDR3 amino acid sequence and its V-gene family, and reads without a unique V-gene family were dropped. A later analysis removed roughly 590 highly shared, low-generation-probability nucleotide sequences to deal with suspected cross-contamination and a sequencing artifact. A later analysis calculated a clonal expansion index for each public chain from normalized within-repertoire ranks of inferred template counts. A later analysis computed generation probabilities with a VDJ recombination model fitted to out-of-frame rearrangements, and checked the results against IGoR. Hypergeometric tests were used in a later analysis to score TCR-TCR, TCR-HLA and TCR-CMV co-occurrence, with a repertoire-size bias correction applied to the TCR pairs. To estimate false discovery rates, a later analysis permuted the HLA or CMV assignments 20 times. A later analysis grouped co-occurring TCRs with DBSCAN, adding TCRdist sequence similarity when clustering within HLA-allele-positive subsets. Repertoires with fewer than 30,000 or more than 120,000 public chains were left out of co-occurrence clustering, as were five repertoires with anomalous nucleotide sharing. The immuneACCESS repertoire file appears here via TCRdb, limited to in-frame rearrangements. These files lack a portion of the clones; in checked studies, under half of the deficit traces to unresolved V genes, and the cause of the others is not known. The V and J calls and clone size are taken from that table; D and trimming were inferred from the DNA. The sample data list around 140,000 clones, and around 9% of these were observed just once. The biggest ten clones account for roughly 6.4% of the sample.

This clone appeared a few times. Its antigen target is currently unknown. No much larger clonotype is one base removed from it; base qualities were not supplied. Source material: PBMCs. The source is a woman aged 40 to 49 in good health and CMV-seropositive. Recombination linked TRBV10-3 to TRBJ2-1; TRBD2 agrees with 7 junctional bases. For the CDR3, the sequence is CAISAGGSSYNEQFF. The DNA sequence is given as TGTGCCATCAGTGCCGGGGGGTCCTCCTACAATGAGCAGTTCTTC.